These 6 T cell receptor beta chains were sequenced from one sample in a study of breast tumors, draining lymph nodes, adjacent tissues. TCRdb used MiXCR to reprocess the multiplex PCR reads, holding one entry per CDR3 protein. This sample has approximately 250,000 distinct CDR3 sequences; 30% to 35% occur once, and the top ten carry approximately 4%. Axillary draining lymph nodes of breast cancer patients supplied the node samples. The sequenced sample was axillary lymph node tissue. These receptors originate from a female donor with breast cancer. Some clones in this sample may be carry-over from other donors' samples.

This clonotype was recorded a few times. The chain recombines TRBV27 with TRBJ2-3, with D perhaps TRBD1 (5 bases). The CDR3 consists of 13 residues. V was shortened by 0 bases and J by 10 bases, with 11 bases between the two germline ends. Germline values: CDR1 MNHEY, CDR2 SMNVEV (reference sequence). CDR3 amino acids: CASSLSPQGAQYF. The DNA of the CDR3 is TGTGCCAGCAGTTTATCCCCCCAGGGTGCGCAGTATTTT.

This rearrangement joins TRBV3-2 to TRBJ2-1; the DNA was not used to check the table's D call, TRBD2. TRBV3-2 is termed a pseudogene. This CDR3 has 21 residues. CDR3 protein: CASRQLAGPNLGCSSYNEQFF. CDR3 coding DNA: TGTGCCAGCAGGCAACTAGCGGGTCCCAATTTAGGTTGTAGCTCCTACAATGAGCAGTTCTTC.

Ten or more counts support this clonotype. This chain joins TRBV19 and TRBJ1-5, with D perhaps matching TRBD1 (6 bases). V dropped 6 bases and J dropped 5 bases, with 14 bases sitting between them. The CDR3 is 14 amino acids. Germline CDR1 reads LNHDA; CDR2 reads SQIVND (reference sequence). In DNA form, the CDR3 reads TGTGCCAGTAGACACAGGGTATTCGATCAGCCCCAGCATTTT. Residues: CASRHRVFDQPQHF.

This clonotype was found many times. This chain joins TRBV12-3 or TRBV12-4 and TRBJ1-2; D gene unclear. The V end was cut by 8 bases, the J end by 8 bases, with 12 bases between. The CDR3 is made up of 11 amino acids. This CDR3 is CASSEARGYTF. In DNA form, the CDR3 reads TGTGCCAGCTCGGAGGCTAGAGGCTACACCTTC.

CDR3 residues: CATSRDPGTSGRGDTQYF. CDR3 nucleotide sequence: TGTGCCACCAGCAGAGATCCAGGGACTAGCGGGAGAGGAGATACGCAGTATTTT. The chain joins TRBV15 to TRBJ2-3; TRBD2 matches 14 bases. V lost 0 bases to trimming and J lost 5 bases; unmatched junction nucleotides: 7. The CDR3 sequence is 18 residues long. Looked up from germline, CDR1 is LNHNV and CDR2 is YYDKDF (reference sequence). The entire variable domain, with the rest obtained from reference TRBV15 and TRBJ2-3, is as follows: DAMVIQNPRYQVTQFGKPVTLSCSQTLNHNVMYWYQQKSSQAPKLLFHYYDKDFNNEADTPDNFQSRRPNTSFCFLDIRSPGLGDTAMYLCATSRDPGTSGRGDTQYFGPGTRLTVL.

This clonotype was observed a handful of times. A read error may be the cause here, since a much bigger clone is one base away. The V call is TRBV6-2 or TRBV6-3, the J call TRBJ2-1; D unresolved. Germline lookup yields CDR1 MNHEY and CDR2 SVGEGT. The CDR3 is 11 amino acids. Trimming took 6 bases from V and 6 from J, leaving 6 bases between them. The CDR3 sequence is CASSQVNEQFF. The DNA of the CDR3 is TGTGCCAGCAGCCAGGTCAATGAGCAGTTCTTC.